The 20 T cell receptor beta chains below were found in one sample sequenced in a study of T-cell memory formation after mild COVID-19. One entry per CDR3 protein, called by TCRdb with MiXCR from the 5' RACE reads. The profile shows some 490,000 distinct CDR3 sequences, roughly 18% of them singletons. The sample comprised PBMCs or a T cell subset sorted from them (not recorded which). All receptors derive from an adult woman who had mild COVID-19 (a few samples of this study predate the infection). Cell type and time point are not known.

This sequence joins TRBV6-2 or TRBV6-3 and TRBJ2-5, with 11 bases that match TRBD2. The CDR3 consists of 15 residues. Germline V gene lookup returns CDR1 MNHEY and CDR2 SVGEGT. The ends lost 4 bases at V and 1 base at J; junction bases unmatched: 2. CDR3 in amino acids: CASSFSGGGQETQYF. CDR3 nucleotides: TGTGCCAGCAGTTTTAGCGGGGGGGGCCAAGAGACCCAGTACTTC.

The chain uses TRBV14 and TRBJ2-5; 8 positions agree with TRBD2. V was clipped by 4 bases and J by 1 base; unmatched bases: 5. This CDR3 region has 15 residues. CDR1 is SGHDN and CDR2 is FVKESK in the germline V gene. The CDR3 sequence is CASSRSGLAQETQYF. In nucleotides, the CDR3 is TGTGCCAGCAGCCGATCAGGACTAGCCCAAGAGACCCAGTACTTC.

This chain's CDR3 is CASSPQGSATEAFF. CDR3 in DNA: TGTGCCAGCTCACCACAGGGTTCTGCCACTGAAGCTTTCTTT. The chain employs TRBV18 and TRBJ1-1; D remains ambiguous. The CDR3 loop spans 14 amino acids. Looked up from germline, CDR1 is KGHSH and CDR2 is LQKENI. The germline V and J ends were trimmed by 1 base and 4 bases, with 10 bases remaining between them.

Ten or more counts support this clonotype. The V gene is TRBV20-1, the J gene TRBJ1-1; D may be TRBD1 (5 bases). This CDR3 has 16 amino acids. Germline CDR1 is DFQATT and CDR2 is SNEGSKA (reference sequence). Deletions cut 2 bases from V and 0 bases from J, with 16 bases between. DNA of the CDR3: TGCAGTGCTAGAAGACTTTCGGGGACCGTGAACACTGAAGCTTTCTTT. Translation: CSARRLSGTVNTEAFF.

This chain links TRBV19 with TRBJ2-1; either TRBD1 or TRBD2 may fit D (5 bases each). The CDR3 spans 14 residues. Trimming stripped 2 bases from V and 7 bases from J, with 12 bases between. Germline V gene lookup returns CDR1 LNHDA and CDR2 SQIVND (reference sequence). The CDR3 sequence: CASSIQGRLNEQFF. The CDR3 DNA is TGTGCCAGTAGTATACAGGGACGCCTAAATGAGCAGTTCTTC. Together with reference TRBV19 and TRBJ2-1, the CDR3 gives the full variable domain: DGGITQSPKYLFRKEGQNVTLSCEQNLNHDAMYWYRQDPGQGLRLIYYSQIVNDFQKGDIAEGYSVSREKKESFPLTVTSAQKNPTAFYLCASSIQGRLNEQFFGPGTRLTVL.

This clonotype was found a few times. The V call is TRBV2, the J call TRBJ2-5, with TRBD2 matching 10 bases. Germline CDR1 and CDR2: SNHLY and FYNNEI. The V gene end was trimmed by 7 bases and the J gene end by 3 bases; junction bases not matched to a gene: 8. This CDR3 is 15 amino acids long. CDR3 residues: CASIRSGGVEETQYF. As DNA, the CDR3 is TGTGCCAGCATCAGGAGCGGGGGGGTTGAAGAGACCCAGTACTTC. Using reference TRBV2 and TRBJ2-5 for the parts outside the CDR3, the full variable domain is EPEVTQTPSHQVTQMGQEVILRCVPISNHLYFYWYRQILGQKVEFLVSFYNNEISEKSEIFDDQFSVERPDGSNFTLKIRSTKLEDSAMYFCASIRSGGVEETQYFGPGTRLLVL.

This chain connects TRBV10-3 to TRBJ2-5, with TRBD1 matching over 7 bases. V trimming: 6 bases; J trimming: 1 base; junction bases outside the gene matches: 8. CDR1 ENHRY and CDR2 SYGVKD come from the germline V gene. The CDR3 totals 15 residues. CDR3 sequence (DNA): TGTGCCATCAGGGTGACAGGGAACAGCCAAGAGACCCAGTACTTC. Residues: CAIRVTGNSQETQYF.

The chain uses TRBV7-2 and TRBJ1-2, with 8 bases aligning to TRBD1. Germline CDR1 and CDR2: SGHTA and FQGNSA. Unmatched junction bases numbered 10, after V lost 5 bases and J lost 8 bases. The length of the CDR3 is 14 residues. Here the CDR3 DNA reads TGTGCCAGCAGCGGCCAGGGGGCCGCGGAAGGCTACACCTTC. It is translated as CASSGQGAAEGYTF.

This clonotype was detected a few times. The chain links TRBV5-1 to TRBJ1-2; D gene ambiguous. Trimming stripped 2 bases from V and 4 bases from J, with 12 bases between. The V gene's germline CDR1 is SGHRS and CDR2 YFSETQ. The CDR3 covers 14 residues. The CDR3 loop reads CASSFSDSGYGYTF. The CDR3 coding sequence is TGCGCCAGCAGCTTTTCAGACTCGGGCTATGGCTACACCTTC.

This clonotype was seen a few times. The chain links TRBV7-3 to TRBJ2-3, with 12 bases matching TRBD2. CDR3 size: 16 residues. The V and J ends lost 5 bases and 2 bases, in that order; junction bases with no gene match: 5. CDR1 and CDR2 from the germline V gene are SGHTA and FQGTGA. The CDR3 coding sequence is TGTGCCAGCAGCCTCCTAGCGGGGGGGCCCACAGATACGCAGTATTTT. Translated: CASSLLAGGPTDTQYF.

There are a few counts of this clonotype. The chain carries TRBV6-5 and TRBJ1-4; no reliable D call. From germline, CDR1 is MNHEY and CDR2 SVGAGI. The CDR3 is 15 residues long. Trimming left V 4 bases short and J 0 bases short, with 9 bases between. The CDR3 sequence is CASSSQRATNEKLFF. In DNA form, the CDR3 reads TGTGCCAGCAGTTCGCAGCGTGCAACTAATGAAAAACTGTTTTTT.

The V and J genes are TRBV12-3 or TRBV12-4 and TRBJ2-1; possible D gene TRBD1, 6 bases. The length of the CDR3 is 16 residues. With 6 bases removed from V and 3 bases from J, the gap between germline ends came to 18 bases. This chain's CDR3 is CASSHSTGFIYNEQFF. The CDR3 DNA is TGTGCCAGCAGCCATTCTACAGGGTTCATCTACAATGAGCAGTTCTTC.

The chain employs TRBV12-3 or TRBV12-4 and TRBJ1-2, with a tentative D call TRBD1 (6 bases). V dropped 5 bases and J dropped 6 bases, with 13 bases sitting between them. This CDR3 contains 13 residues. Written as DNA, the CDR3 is TGTGCCAGCAGTGATCAGGGGTCGAATGGCTACACCTTC. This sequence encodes CASSDQGSNGYTF.

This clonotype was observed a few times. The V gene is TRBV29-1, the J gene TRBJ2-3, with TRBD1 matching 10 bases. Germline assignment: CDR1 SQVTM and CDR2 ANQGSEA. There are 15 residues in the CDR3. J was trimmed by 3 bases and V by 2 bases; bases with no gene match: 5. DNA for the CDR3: TGCAGCGTTGAAAGGAGACAGGGGGCGACAGATACGCAGTATTTT. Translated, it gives CSVERRQGATDTQYF.

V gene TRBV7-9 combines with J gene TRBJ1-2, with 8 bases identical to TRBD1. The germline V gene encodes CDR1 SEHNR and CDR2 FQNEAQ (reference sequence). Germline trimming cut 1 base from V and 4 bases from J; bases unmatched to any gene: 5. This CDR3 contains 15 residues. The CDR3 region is CASSLGTGRPYGYTF. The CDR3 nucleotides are TGTGCCAGCAGCTTAGGGACAGGGCGTCCCTATGGCTACACCTTC. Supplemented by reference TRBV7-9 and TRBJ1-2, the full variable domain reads DTGVSQNPRHKITKRGQNVTFRCDPISEHNRLYWYRQTLGQGPEFLTYFQNEAQLEKSRLLSDRFSAERPKGSFSTLEIQRTEQGDSAMYLCASSLGTGRPYGYTFGSGTRLTVV.

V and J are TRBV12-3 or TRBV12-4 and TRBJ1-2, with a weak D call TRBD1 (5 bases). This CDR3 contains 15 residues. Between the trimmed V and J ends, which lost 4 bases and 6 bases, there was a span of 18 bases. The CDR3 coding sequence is TGTGCCAGCAGTTATGGAAAGGGGCGTGTGGATGGCTACACCTTC. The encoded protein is CASSYGKGRVDGYTF.

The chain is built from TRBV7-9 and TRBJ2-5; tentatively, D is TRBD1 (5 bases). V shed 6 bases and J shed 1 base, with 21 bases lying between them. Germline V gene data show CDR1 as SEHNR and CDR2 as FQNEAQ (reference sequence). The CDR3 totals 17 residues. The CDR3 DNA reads TGTGCCAGCAGTTCTGACAGCGACAACATAATCCAAGAGACCCAGTACTTC. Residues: CASSSDSDNIIQETQYF.

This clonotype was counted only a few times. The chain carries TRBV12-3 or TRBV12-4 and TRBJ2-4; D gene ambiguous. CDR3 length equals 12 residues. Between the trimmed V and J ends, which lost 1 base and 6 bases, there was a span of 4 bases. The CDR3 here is CASSLGGNIQYF. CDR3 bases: TGTGCCAGCAGTTTAGGGGGAAACATTCAGTACTTC.

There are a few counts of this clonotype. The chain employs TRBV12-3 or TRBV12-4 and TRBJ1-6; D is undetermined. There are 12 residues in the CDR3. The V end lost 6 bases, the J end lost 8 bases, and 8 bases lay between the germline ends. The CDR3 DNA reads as TGTGCCAGCAGCTTCCTGTATTCACCCCTCCACTTT. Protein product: CASSFLYSPLHF.

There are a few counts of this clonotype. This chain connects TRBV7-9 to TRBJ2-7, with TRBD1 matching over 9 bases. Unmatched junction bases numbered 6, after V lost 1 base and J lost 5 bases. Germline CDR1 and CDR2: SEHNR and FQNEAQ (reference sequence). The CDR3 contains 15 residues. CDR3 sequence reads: CASSLVTGGQDEQYF. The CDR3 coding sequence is TGTGCCAGCAGCTTAGTAACAGGGGGCCAGGACGAGCAGTACTTC.